This entry is about one T cell receptor (beta chain). These data belong to a study of memory CD8 T cells in hepatitis C reinfection. The wider study: A couple of donors resolved primary infection, then developed chronic reinfection. HCV reinfection meant a positive HCV RNA test after two negative tests at least 60 days apart.

Time point defined: pre-reinfection, 55 to 20 weeks before reinfection detection. No in vitro expansion preceded TCR sequencing of the sorted cells. The Montreal HEPCO cohort supplied donors who inject drugs. The data were produced by immunoSEQ multiplex PCR, yet TCRdb's version contains in-frame clones alone and is incomplete. This sample carries approximately 51,000 clones, approximately 89% of them seen once, and the ten largest clones take approximately 1%. The CDR3 loop spans 15 amino acids. Germline CDR1 and CDR2: SGHAT and FQNNGV. Trimming took 5 bases from V and 7 from J; bases not matched to a gene: 5.

The receptor comes from a man younger than 35 with hepatitis C virus infection. The chain links TRBV11-2 to TRBJ2-1; the match to TRBD2 covers 13 bases. The sequenced sample was naive CD8+ T cells sorted from blood. CDR3 residues: CASSIWTSGRNEQFF. DNA for the CDR3: TGTGCCAGCAGCATTTGGACTAGCGGGAGAAATGAGCAGTTCTTC.